This entry concerns a single T cell receptor (beta chain). Its antigen remains unidentified. This specimen comes from a study of T cells in Graves' hyperthyroidism and ophthalmopathy. Researchers amplified the TCR beta CDR3 regions from RNA transcripts. The HTBI primer set was used in a first-round RT-PCR of the TCR CDR3. TCRdb re-called the multiplex PCR reads with MiXCR, one entry per CDR3 protein. Here the sample spans 700,000 or so distinct CDR3 sequences, more than 14% being singletons. A patient was excluded if there was uncontrolled infection, other autoimmune disease, pregnancy or lactation. Study-wide results and caveats: Most thyroid-expanded clonotypes above 0.001 were also found in blood. The model anticipated ophthalmopathy a median about 7.1 months pre-onset.

This TCR came from a woman between 45 and 60 years old with Graves' ophthalmopathy. Sequenced sample: blood.

The CDR3 reads CASSISTSGSGEQFF. The CDR3 coding sequence is TGTGCCAGTAGTATATCCACTAGCGGGAGCGGTGAGCAGTTCTTC. The rearrangement uses TRBV19 and TRBJ2-1; 11 bases align to TRBD2. Per germline, CDR1 LNHDA and CDR2 SQIVND (reference sequence). The length of the CDR3 is 15 residues. J was trimmed by 9 bases and V by 2 bases; bases with no gene match: 6.